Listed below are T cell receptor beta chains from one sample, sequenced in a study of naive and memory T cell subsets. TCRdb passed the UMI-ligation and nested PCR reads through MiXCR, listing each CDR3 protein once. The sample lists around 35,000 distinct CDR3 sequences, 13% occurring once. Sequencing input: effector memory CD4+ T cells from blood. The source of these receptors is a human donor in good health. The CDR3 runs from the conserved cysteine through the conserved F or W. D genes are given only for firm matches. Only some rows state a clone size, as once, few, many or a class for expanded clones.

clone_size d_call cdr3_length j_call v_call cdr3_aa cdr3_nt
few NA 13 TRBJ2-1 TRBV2 CASRTGRVNEQFF TGTGCCAGCCGGACAGGGAGGGTAAATGAGCAGTTCTTC
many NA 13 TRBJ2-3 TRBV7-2 CASSLLAGDTQYF TGTGCCAGCAGCTTACTAGCAGGAGATACGCAGTATTTT
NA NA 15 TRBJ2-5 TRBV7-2 CASSPRGRTQETQYF TGTGCCAGCAGCCCCCGGGGTCGGACTCAAGAGACCCAGTACTTC
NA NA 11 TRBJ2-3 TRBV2 CASSEGNTQYF TGTGCCAGCAGTGAAGGGAATACGCAGTATTTT
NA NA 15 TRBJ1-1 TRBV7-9 CASSLRDPARTEAFF TGTGCCAGCAGCTTACGGGATCCAGCGAGGACTGAAGCTTTCTTT
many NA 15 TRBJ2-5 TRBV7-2 CASSLRHRIQETQYF TGTGCCAGCAGCTTAAGGCACCGAATCCAAGAGACCCAGTACTTC
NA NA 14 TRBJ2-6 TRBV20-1 CSARESSGANVLTF TGCAGTGCTAGGGAGAGCTCTGGGGCCAACGTCCTGACTTTC
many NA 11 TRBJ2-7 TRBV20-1 CSAARAYEQYF TGCAGTGCTGCCAGAGCCTACGAGCAGTACTTC
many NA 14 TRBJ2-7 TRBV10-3 CAISDEFGNYEQYF TGTGCCATCAGTGATGAGTTCGGGAACTACGAGCAGTACTTC
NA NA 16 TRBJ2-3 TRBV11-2 CASSPPATASTDTQYF TGTGCCAGCAGCCCCCCGGCAACAGCTAGCACAGATACGCAGTATTTT
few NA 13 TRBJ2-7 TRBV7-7 CASSFRTDYEQYF TGTGCCAGCAGCTTTAGGACAGACTACGAGCAGTACTTC
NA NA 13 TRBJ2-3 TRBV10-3 CAIGPGAADTQYF TGTGCCATCGGGCCGGGGGCGGCAGATACGCAGTATTTT
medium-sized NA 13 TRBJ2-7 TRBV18 CASSRGTGDEQYF TGTGCCAGCTCCCGGGGGACTGGGGACGAGCAGTACTTC
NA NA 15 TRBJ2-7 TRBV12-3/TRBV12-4 CASSFLGVASYEQYF TGTGCCAGCAGTTTCCTCGGGGTGGCATCCTACGAGCAGTACTTC
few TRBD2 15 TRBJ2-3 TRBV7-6 CASSLATSGEDTQYF TGTGCCAGCAGCTTAGCGACTAGCGGGGAAGATACGCAGTATTTT
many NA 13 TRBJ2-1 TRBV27 CASSFEGVNEQFF TGTGCCAGCAGTTTTGAAGGGGTCAATGAGCAGTTCTTC
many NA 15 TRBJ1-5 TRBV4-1 CASSRGLFPNQPQHF TGCGCCAGCAGCCGTGGCCTCTTTCCCAATCAGCCCCAGCATTTT
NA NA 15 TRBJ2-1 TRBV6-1 CASSPRQNFYNEQFF TGTGCCAGCAGTCCGAGACAGAATTTCTACAATGAGCAGTTCTTC
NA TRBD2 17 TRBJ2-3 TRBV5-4 CASSLGGLLASGDTQYF TGTGCCAGCAGCTTGGGTGGGCTACTAGCGAGTGGAGATACGCAGTATTTT
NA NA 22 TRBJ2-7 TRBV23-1 CASSQSIYGPRTATARSYEQYF TGCGCCAGCAGTCAATCCATCTACGGACCCAGGACGGCCACGGCGAGATCCTACGAGCAGTACTTC
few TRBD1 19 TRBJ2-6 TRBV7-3 CASSTHFGTGVRGANVLTF TGTGCCAGCAGCACCCATTTCGGGACAGGGGTGAGAGGGGCCAACGTCCTGACTTTC
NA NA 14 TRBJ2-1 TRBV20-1 CSARVTGSYNEQFF TGCAGTGCTAGAGTTACGGGTTCCTACAATGAGCAGTTCTTC
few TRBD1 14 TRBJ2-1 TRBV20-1 CSAPPGGSENEQFF TGCAGTGCTCCCCCAGGGGGCTCAGAAAATGAGCAGTTCTTC
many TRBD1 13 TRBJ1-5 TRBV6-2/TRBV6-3 CAGGQGLGQPQHF TGTGCCGGAGGACAGGGACTGGGGCAGCCCCAGCATTTT
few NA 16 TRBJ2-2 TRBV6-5 CASSYSIGRATGELFF TGTGCCAGCAGTTACTCGATCGGCAGGGCCACCGGGGAGCTGTTTTTT
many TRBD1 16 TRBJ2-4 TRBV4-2 CASSQRGLDLKNIQYF TGTGCCAGCAGCCAGAGGGGGCTGGACCTAAAAAACATTCAGTACTTC
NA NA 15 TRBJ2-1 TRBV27 CASSLSGSINNEQFF TGTGCCAGCAGTTTGTCCGGGAGTATTAACAATGAGCAGTTCTTC
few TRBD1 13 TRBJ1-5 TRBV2 CARGGGEGQPQHF TGTGCCAGAGGGGGCGGGGAGGGTCAGCCCCAGCATTTT
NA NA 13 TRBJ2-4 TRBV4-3 CASSQDSAHIQYF TGCGCCAGCAGCCAAGATAGCGCTCACATTCAGTACTTC
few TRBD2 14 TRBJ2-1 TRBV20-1 CSAKGLAGYNEQFF TGCAGTGCTAAGGGACTAGCGGGCTACAATGAGCAGTTCTTC
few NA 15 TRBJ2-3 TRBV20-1 CSTSGLTGPTDTQYF TGCAGTACAAGCGGTCTTACAGGGCCCACAGATACGCAGTATTTT
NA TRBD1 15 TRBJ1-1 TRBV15 CATSSLGTVNTEAFF TGTGCCACCAGCAGTCTCGGGACAGTGAACACTGAAGCTTTCTTT
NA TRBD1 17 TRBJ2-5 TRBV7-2 CASSSPGATGGRATQYF TGTGCCAGCAGCTCCCCCGGTGCGACAGGGGGGAGGGCGACCCAGTACTTC
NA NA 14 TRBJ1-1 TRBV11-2 CASSLAAGRTEAFF TGTGCCAGCAGCTTAGCGGCAGGGAGAACTGAAGCTTTCTTT
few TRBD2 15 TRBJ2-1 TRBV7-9 CASSLRHSGNDEQFF TGTGCCAGCAGCTTAAGACATAGCGGGAATGATGAGCAGTTCTTC